This TCR beta chain was captured in a study of tumor-infiltrating lymphocytes in primary liver carcinoma. Overall study: Subjects consisted of male and female patients aged 30 to 69 years. Samples gave roughly 3.65 to 7.13 million productive TCRbeta reads, similar across tissue types.

V was cut by 3 bases and J by 13 bases, with 28 bases left in between. The CDR3 is 17 residues long. Turning to this clonotype: The antigen remains unidentified.

Unsorted whole blood served as the source of blood RNA, and germline DNA was extracted as well. Blood samples of approximately 4.1 milliliters were drawn preoperatively. Notes on the study in general: A significantly higher top-250-clone fraction was recorded for tumors than for blood (p = 0.039).

TCR beta cDNA came from approximately 490 ng total RNA, primed with a constant-region primer. Modified slightly, ARM-PCR produced TCR beta libraries over three nested multiplex PCR rounds. Primers for the first two PCR rounds were TRBV1-TRBV30 forward primers and a C-beta reverse primer (about 11 cycles per round). TCRdb reprocessed the multiplex PCR reads with MiXCR, giving one entry per CDR3 protein. The repertoire holds 300,000 to 400,000 distinct CDR3 sequences, with more than 55% as singletons. The receptor comes from a man aged 35-49 years with primary liver carcinoma and hepatitis B virus infection. The sample comprised peripheral blood. The chain is built from TRBV12-3 or TRBV12-4 and TRBJ2-1; D may be TRBD2 (5 bases). The chain's CDR3 is CASSFGGTRRSYNGQFF. The DNA of the CDR3 is TGTGCCAGCAGTTTTGGCGGAACCCGGAGGTCCTACAATGGACAGTTCTTC.